These 9 T cell receptor beta chains were sequenced from one sample in a study of T cell changes during pregnancy in multiple sclerosis. This table comes from immunoSEQ multiplex PCR, and its TCRdb copy is limited to in-frame clones, with some not included. The profile shows roughly 110,000 clones, approximately 90% of them singletons. Sequencing was performed on peripheral blood, taken after pregnancy. The receptors here all came from a female donor with multiple sclerosis, enrolled in a pregnancy study.

The chain combines TRBV4-2 with TRBJ2-3; TRBD2 aligns across 7 bases. After removal of 3 bases from V and 4 bases from J, the junction contained 7 bases not matched to a gene. The CDR3 spans 15 residues. Per germline, CDR1 LGHNA and CDR2 YNFKEQ. In DNA form, the CDR3 reads TGTGCCAGCAGCCACGAAGCGGGATGGGCAGATACGCAGTATTTT. Amino acids: CASSHEAGWADTQYF.

This clone was observed many times. This chain uses TRBV4-1 with TRBJ2-1; D is uncertain. The CDR3 runs 15 residues. Germline assignment: CDR1 MGHRA and CDR2 YSYEKL. Trimming shortened V by 5 bases and J by 0 bases, and 11 bases separated the two germline ends. The CDR3 coding sequence is TGCGCCAGCAGCGCGGCGCGGAGCTCCTACAATGAGCAGTTCTTC. It specifies CASSAARSSYNEQFF.

The gene calls are TRBV6-6 and TRBJ2-1, with a tentative D call TRBD2 (6 bases). CDR1 and CDR2 (germline): MNHNY, SVGAGI (reference sequence). There are 13 residues in the CDR3. The V end was cut by 6 bases, the J end by 7 bases, with 13 bases between. CDR3 sequence reads: CASRGGGGNEQFF. CDR3 bases: TGTGCCAGCAGGGGGGGAGGAGGGAATGAGCAGTTCTTC.

This clone was counted only a few times. V and J are TRBV7-9 and TRBJ2-5, with D possibly matching TRBD2 (6 bases). Per the germline V gene, CDR1 is SEHNR and CDR2 is FQNEAQ (reference sequence). Trimming removed 4 bases at V and 1 base at J, with 19 bases between. The CDR3 runs 17 residues. The chain's CDR3 is CASSSLAASDVQETQYF. CDR3 sequence (DNA): TGTGCCAGCAGCTCCTTGGCGGCTAGCGATGTCCAAGAGACCCAGTACTTC.

The V call is TRBV5-6, the J call TRBJ1-2; maybe TRBD1 (6 bases). V was cut by 4 bases and J by 3 bases, with 13 bases left in between. Germline CDR1 and CDR2: SGHDT and YYEEEE. This CDR3 region has 14 residues. The CDR3 loop reads CASSRQGFDYGYTF. The CDR3 DNA is TGTGCCAGCAGCCGGCAGGGGTTTGACTATGGCTACACCTTC.

This clone was recorded once. The chain has TRBV27 and TRBJ1-2, with 9 bases that match TRBD1. V lost 6 bases to trimming and J lost 5 bases; unmatched junction nucleotides: 13. This CDR3 has 16 amino acids. The germline V gene encodes CDR1 MNHEY and CDR2 SMNVEV (reference sequence). The CDR3 is CASSRFSGTGRYGYTF. In DNA, the CDR3 is TGTGCCAGCAGCCGCTTCTCGGGGACAGGGAGATATGGCTACACCTTC.

The count of this clone is one. V usage is TRBV5-1 and J usage is TRBJ2-5, with a tentative D call TRBD1 (6 bases). CDR3 length: 13 amino acids. The germline V gene has CDR1 SGHRS and CDR2 YFSETQ. V lost 2 bases and J 4 bases, leaving 9 bases between the germline ends. CDR3 region: CASSLRTAETQYF. The DNA of the CDR3 is TGCGCCAGCAGCTTAAGGACAGCAGAGACCCAGTACTTC.

V is TRBV28 and J is TRBJ2-7; D is undetermined. This CDR3 is built from 12 residues. Germline assignment: CDR1 MDHEN and CDR2 SYDVKM. The V and J ends lost 7 bases and 0 bases respectively, with 7 bases between them. The CDR3 sequence is CASKSNSYEQYF. CDR3 bases: TGTGCCAGCAAGAGCAACTCCTACGAGCAGTACTTC.

The chain joins TRBV11-2 to TRBJ1-1; D may be TRBD1 (6 bases). Germline V lookup: CDR1 SGHAT, CDR2 FQNNGV. V was clipped by 8 bases and J by 5 bases, with 15 bases between them. The CDR3 runs to 13 residues. In DNA form, the CDR3 reads TGTGCCAGCGCTTCGGGGGGCTCGACTGAAGCTTTCTTT. Translating gives CASASGGSTEAFF.